The 9 T cell receptor beta chains presented below share a single source sample, sequenced in a study of blood T cell repertoires in COVID-19. Only in-frame clones appear in the TCRdb table, and some are missing; sequencing was by immunoSEQ multiplex PCR. The table lists 150,000 to 200,000 clones, roughly 81% of them singletons. Specimen: peripheral blood. The receptors derive from a woman between 45 and 60 years old with COVID-19, enrolled during active disease.

This chain uses TRBV2 with TRBJ2-2; 8 positions match TRBD1. Germline V lookup: CDR1 SNHLY, CDR2 FYNNEI. With V trimmed by 1 base and J by 5 bases, 3 bases remained unmatched. The CDR3 has 15 amino acids. CDR3 sequence (DNA): TGTGCCAGCAGTGAAGGGTGGGACAGGACCGGGGAGCTGTTTTTT. This encodes CASSEGWDRTGELFF.

The chain joins TRBV9 to TRBJ2-3; D is perhaps TRBD2 (5 bases). The V gene's germline CDR1 is SGDLS and CDR2 YYNGEE. Between the trimmed V and J ends, which lost 0 bases and 5 bases, there was a span of 13 bases. This CDR3 region has 15 residues. The DNA for the CDR3 is TGTGCCAGCAGCGTAGCGGCGGGTGGGGTAGATACGCAGTATTTT. It yields the protein CASSVAAGGVDTQYF.

V gene TRBV29-1 combines with J gene TRBJ1-1; D gene ambiguous. V shed 7 bases and J shed 3 bases, with 18 bases lying between them. CDR3 size: 14 residues. Germline values: CDR1 SQVTM, CDR2 ANQGSEA. The DNA for the CDR3 is TGCAGCGCCGAACCCAGGCTGAGGGACACTGAAGCTTTCTTT. Protein: CSAEPRLRDTEAFF.

The CDR3 DNA reads TGTGCCAGCAGCCAAGATCCCCTAGCCGTCAAAAACATTCAGTACTTC. Protein sequence: CASSQDPLAVKNIQYF. This chain connects TRBV3-1 (or the pseudogene TRBV3-2) to TRBJ2-4; TRBD2 is a possible D gene (5 bases). This CDR3 is 16 amino acids long. Germline V lookup: CDR1 LGHDT, CDR2 YNNKEL (reference sequence). Trimming removed 0 bases at V and 3 bases at J, with 12 bases between.

The V and J genes are TRBV19 and TRBJ1-3; 7 bases agree with TRBD1. Germline lookup yields CDR1 LNHDA and CDR2 SQIVND (reference sequence). This CDR3 is built from 15 residues. V lost 5 bases to trimming and J lost 4 bases; unmatched junction nucleotides: 8. The chain's CDR3 is CASSAGTVTGNTIYF. In DNA form, the CDR3 reads TGTGCCAGTAGTGCCGGGACAGTCACAGGAAACACCATATATTTT.

The genes are TRBV19 and TRBJ2-7; 7 bases are a match to TRBD1. The CDR3 covers 14 residues. Germline V gene lookup returns CDR1 LNHDA and CDR2 SQIVND (reference sequence). V shed 8 bases, J shed 5 bases, and the junction held 12 bases outside the gene matches. CDR3 sequence reads: CASRPAAGGHEQYF. CDR3 DNA: TGTGCCAGTCGTCCAGCGGCAGGGGGTCACGAGCAGTACTTC.

The rearrangement joins TRBV19 to TRBJ2-1; D uncertain. The V and J ends lost 6 bases and 0 bases respectively, with 15 bases between them. The V gene's germline CDR1 is LNHDA and CDR2 SQIVND (reference sequence). The CDR3 runs to 16 residues. The CDR3 region has the DNA TGTGCCAGTAGAGATTTGATTAAGAGCTCCTACAATGAGCAGTTCTTC. Its translation: CASRDLIKSSYNEQFF.

About this clone itself: At one end the junction does not follow the germline gene, possibly because of a read error. The gene calls are TRBV14 and TRBJ1-2; 8 bases are shared with TRBD1. The CDR3 length is 13 residues. CDR1 and CDR2 (germline): SGHDN, FVKESK. CDR3 region: CASTQDRGYGYTF. CDR3 sequence (DNA): TGTGCCAGCACCCAAGACAGGGGCTATGGCTACACCTTC.

In DNA, the CDR3 is TGTGCCAGCAGCGTACTAGCGGGGGGGCTCACCGGGGAGCTGTTTTTT. This gives the protein CASSVLAGGLTGELFF. The chain couples TRBV7-2 to TRBJ2-2, with 13 bases identical to TRBD2. Trimming took 5 bases from V and 4 from J; bases not matched to a gene: 4. The CDR3 consists of 16 residues. Germline lookup yields CDR1 SGHTA and CDR2 FQGNSA.